The source of this T cell receptor beta chain is a study of cytomegalovirus exposure and HLA in healthy donors. Details on this clone: Its antigen is as yet unknown.

The study ran its PCR with 60 Vbeta and 13 Jbeta primers. TCRdb keeps only in-frame clones here, not all; method: immunoSEQ multiplex PCR. The sample table sets out approximately 58,000 clones. Study results and caveats: In a later analysis, CMV-associated beta chains were mostly HLA-associated, it appeared.

Material for sequencing was PBMCs. This clonotype was obtained from a woman younger than 30 in good health and CMV-seronegative.

CDR3 amino acids: CASSATEGMGYEQYF. CDR3 DNA sequence: TGTGCCAGTAGCGCGACGGAGGGGATGGGGTACGAGCAGTACTTC. The chain couples TRBV19 to TRBJ2-7, with a tentative D call TRBD2 (6 bases). V shed 6 bases and J shed 4 bases, with 19 bases lying between them. Germline V lookup: CDR1 LNHDA, CDR2 SQIVND (reference sequence). The CDR3 sequence is 15 residues long.